This TCR beta chain emerged from a study of Ad26.COV2.S vaccination and SARS-CoV-2 variants. Study overall: COV1001, an Ad26.COV2.S trial, supplied this vaccine-arm donor. Recipients of Ad26.COV2.S got it intramuscularly, once or twice 56 days apart.

In the case of this clone: As yet, its antigen is unknown.

The CDR3 spans 18 residues. Trimming cost V 6 bases and J 2 bases; bases outside gene matches: 16. In germline, CDR1 is SGHTA, CDR2 FQGNSA. Sample treatment: roughly 20 received Ad26.COV2.S at low or high dose, single or two shots; about 5 received placebo; per-sample allocation not given. Sampling happened 63 days after the first vaccine or placebo injection. Vaccination used an Ad26 vector expressing Wuhan-strain SARS-CoV-2 spike. Measured with immunoSEQ multiplex PCR; TCRdb has only the in-frame clones, and not every one. The sample lists approximately 300,000 clones; approximately 80% were seen once. Whole-study findings and limits: An underestimation of total T cell responses may have resulted from the TCR breadth and depth analyses.

The genes are TRBV7-2 and TRBJ2-3; 8 bases are shared with TRBD2. Source: peripheral blood, taken in a trial of Ad26.COV2.S vaccine versus placebo. The clonotype was recovered from a person aged 18-65 years who received the Ad26.COV2.S COVID-19 vaccine or a placebo. The CDR3 spells CASRMRGALSTSTDTQYF. CDR3 bases: TGTGCCAGCAGGATGCGGGGGGCCCTCAGCACCTCCACAGATACGCAGTATTTT.